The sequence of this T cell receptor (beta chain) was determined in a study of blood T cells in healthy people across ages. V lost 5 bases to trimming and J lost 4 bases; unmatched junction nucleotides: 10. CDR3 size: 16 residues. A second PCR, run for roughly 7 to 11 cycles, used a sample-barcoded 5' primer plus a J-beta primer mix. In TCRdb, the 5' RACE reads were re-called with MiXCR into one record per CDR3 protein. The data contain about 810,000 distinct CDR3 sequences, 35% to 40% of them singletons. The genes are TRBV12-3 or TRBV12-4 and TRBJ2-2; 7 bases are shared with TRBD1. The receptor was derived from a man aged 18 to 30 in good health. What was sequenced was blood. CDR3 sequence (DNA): TGTGCCAGCAGTCCGAGGAAACGGGACAGCACCGGGGAGCTGTTTTTT. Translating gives CASSPRKRDSTGELFF.